This T cell receptor (beta chain) is from a study of blood T cell repertoires in COVID-19. This clone was picked up one time. The ends lost 5 bases at V and 9 bases at J; junction bases unmatched: 2. This CDR3 contains 12 residues. Methods used by the authors: Nucleated cell counts were estimated from reference gene primer amplification. The assay was immunoSEQ multiplex PCR, and TCRdb's table has in-frame clones only and misses some. V and J calls and clone size are as listed in that table; D and trimming were resolved from the DNA. The sample lists about 120,000 clones; 70% to 85% were seen once. This chain links TRBV12-3 or TRBV12-4 with TRBJ2-1; 9 nucleotides match TRBD2. The sequence was collected from a woman aged 70 to 79 with acute or convalescent COVID-19. The sample comprised peripheral blood. The CDR3 DNA reads as TGTGCCAGCAGTCTGACTAGCGGTGAGCAGTTCTTC. Translating it yields CASSLTSGEQFF.